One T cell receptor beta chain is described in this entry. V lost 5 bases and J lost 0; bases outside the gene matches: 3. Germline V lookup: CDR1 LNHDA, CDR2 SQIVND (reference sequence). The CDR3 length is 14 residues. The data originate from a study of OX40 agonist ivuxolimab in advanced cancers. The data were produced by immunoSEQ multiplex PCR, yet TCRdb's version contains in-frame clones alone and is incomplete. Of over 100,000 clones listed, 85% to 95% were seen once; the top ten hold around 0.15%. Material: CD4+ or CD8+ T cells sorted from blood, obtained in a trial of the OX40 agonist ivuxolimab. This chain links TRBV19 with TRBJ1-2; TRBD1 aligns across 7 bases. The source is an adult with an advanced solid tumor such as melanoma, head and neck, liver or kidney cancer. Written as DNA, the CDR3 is TGTGCCAGTAGTCCACAGGGGTCTAACTATGGCTACACCTTC. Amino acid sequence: CASSPQGSNYGYTF.